This T cell receptor beta chain emerged from a study of blood T cell repertoires in COVID-19. Study context: Whether acute or convalescent, the COVID-19 samples came from the United States, Italy and Spain. From T cells, B-cell-depleted T cells, or PBMCs came the material, which was cDNA or gDNA.

Authors' processing steps: It was from reference gene primer amplification that nucleated cell counts were estimated. Profiling relied on immunoSEQ multiplex PCR, and the TCRdb table lists in-frame clones only, not all of them. That table gives V, J and clone size, and the DNA gave D and trimming. The sample lists around 100,000 clones; 80% to 90% were seen once. CDR3 length equals 16 residues. The germline V gene has CDR1 SGHRS and CDR2 YFSETQ. Trimming removed 2 bases from V and 0 bases from J; junction bases left unmatched: 1. This TCR came from a human donor in a cohort sampled during active COVID-19. This chain links TRBV5-1 with TRBJ2-1; 11 bases fit TRBD2. Material for sequencing was peripheral blood. CDR3 nucleotides: TGCGCCAGCAGCTTAACTAGCGGGAGCTCCTACAATGAGCAGTTCTTC. Translated, it gives CASSLTSGSSYNEQFF.